This TCR beta chain was sequenced during a study of CXCR3-negative and CXCR3-positive naive CD8 T cells. On this clonotype itself: The antigen is undetermined.

The TRB cDNA libraries were prepared by 5' RACE with UMI labels. With the 5' RACE reads reprocessed, TCRdb shows one record per CDR3 protein and no DNA. Its table lists about 130,000 distinct CDR3 sequences. Study results and limitations: Higher TRB CDR3 hydrophobicity marked CXCR3-positive naive cells relative to CXCR3-negative naive cells.

The CDR3 totals 12 residues. Germline V gives CDR1 MGHRA, CDR2 YSYEKL. The receptor was isolated from a human donor in good health. Some clones in this sample may be carry-over from other donors' samples. Sequencing used naive CXCR3- CD8+ T cells from blood. The subset: CD45RO-CCR7+CD27+CD95- naive CD8+ T cells lacking CXCR3 (TNR3-). The rearrangement uses TRBV4-1 and TRBJ2-1. The CDR3 loop reads CDSSQEGNEQFF.